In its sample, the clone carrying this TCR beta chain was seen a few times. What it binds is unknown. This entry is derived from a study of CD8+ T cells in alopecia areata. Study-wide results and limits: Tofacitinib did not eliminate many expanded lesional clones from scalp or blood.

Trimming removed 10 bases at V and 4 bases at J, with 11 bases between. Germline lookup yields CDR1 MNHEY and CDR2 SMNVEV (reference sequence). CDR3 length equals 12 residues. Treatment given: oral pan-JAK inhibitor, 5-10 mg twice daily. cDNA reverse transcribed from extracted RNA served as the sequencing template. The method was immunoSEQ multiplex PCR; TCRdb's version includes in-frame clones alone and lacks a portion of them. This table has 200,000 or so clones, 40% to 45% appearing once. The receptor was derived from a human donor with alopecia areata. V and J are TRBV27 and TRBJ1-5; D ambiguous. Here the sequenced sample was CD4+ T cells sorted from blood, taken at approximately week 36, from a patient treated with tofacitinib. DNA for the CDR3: TGTGCCACCTCAGGAGGGAATCAGCCCCAGCATTTT. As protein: CATSGGNQPQHF.